Each of the 9 T cell receptor beta chains below was sequenced from the same sample in a study of Graves' ophthalmopathy and Graves' hyperthyroidism. RNA transcripts were the template, and TCR beta CDR3 regions were amplified from them. Following a first-round RT-PCR that used HTBI primers, a second-round multiplex PCR was carried out. TCRdb independently ran MiXCR on the multiplex PCR reads; one entry per CDR3 protein. Of around 670,000 distinct CDR3 sequences in the sample, approximately 40% are singletons; the top ten hold 44%. The sequencing sample was made of peripheral blood. These receptors came from an adult man with Graves' ophthalmopathy.

This chain uses TRBV4-2 with TRBJ2-2; D is possibly TRBD1 or TRBD2 (5 bases each). CDR1 and CDR2 (germline): LGHNA, YNFKEQ. Trimming left V 0 bases short and J 1 base short, with 9 bases between. CDR3 length equals 16 residues. The CDR3 region is CASSQDRGGNTGELFF. DNA of the CDR3: TGTGCCAGCAGCCAAGACCGGGGCGGGAACACCGGGGAGCTGTTTTTT.

This sequence joins TRBV7-9 and TRBJ2-5, with no clear D. Trimming took off 5 bases at V and 3 bases at J, with 16 bases between the two ends. The CDR3 runs to 15 residues. Germline CDR1 is SEHNR and CDR2 is FQNEAQ (reference sequence). The DNA for the CDR3 is TGTGCCAGCAGCGTTGAAGTGCAGGCTAAAGAGACCCAGTACTTC. This codes for CASSVEVQAKETQYF.

The sample holds one count of this clonotype. A much larger clone differs by one base, so this may be a read error. The gene calls are TRBV7-9 and TRBJ1-6; TRBD1 matches 7 bases. Losses at the gene ends were 5 bases for V and 9 bases for J; bases not matched to a gene: 7. The CDR3 is made up of 14 amino acids. From germline, CDR1 is SEHNR and CDR2 FQNEAQ (reference sequence). The CDR3 sequence is CASSIRQGGSPLHF. In DNA form, the CDR3 reads TGTGCCAGCAGCATTCGACAGGGTGGTTCACCCCTCCACTTT.

About this clonotype itself: One end of the junction is discordant with germline, which a read error may explain. The chain is built from TRBV5-6 and TRBJ2-7; tentative D call: TRBD1 (7 bases). This CDR3 is built from 17 residues. Germline CDR1 is SGHDT and CDR2 is YYEEEE. The CDR3 coding sequence is TGTGCCAGCAGCTTGGTGGCAGGGGGGATCAGCTCCTCCGAGCAGTACTTC. Its protein is CASSLVAGGISSSEQYF.

The chain combines TRBV10-3 with TRBJ1-2; TRBD1 aligns across 8 bases. The CDR3 runs to 12 residues. V dropped 6 bases and J dropped 8; count of bases not matched to a gene: 5. The germline CDR1 and CDR2 sequences are ENHRY and SYGVKD. In DNA, the CDR3 is TGTGCCATCAGCGAGGGACAGGAAGGCTACACCTTC. As protein: CAISEGQEGYTF.

This clonotype was counted ten times or more. The chain employs TRBV7-8 and TRBJ1-4, with 9 bases lining up with TRBD1. Germline CDR1 SGHVS, CDR2 FQNEAQ. V trimming: 5 bases; J trimming: 8 bases; junction bases outside the gene matches: 6. The CDR3 covers 14 residues. The CDR3 nucleotides are TGTGCCAGCAGCCAGGACAGGGGAAGAGAAAAACTGTTTTTT. As protein: CASSQDRGREKLFF.

With regard to this clonotype: The DNA is left out, because the CDR3 cannot be placed on it with certainty; the CDR3 is given as TCRdb lists it. The chain carries TRBV10-3 and TRBJ2-7. Looked up from germline, CDR1 is ENHRY and CDR2 is SYGVKD. The length of the CDR3 is 15 amino acids, counting both ends. CDR3 amino acids: CASILGVGSSYEQYF.

This clonotype was seen a few times. The chain recombines TRBV15 with TRBJ1-2; D is unresolved. Germline CDR1 and CDR2: LNHNV and YYDKDF (reference sequence). The V and J ends lost 1 base and 5 bases respectively, with 8 bases between them. The CDR3 totals 13 residues. CDR3 residues: CATSRGAGYGYTF. The CDR3 nucleotides are TGTGCCACCAGCAGAGGGGCAGGTTATGGCTACACCTTC.

The chain has TRBV15 and TRBJ2-1, with 10 bases identical to TRBD2. The J segment lost 8 bases and the V segment lost 6 bases, leaving 13 bases of the junction unmatched. This CDR3 region has 16 residues. Germline lookup yields CDR1 LNHNV and CDR2 YYDKDF (reference sequence). As DNA, the CDR3 is TGTGCCACCAGTCTAACGCTAGCGGGAGCGGGCGATGAGCAGTTCTTC. Amino acid sequence: CATSLTLAGAGDEQFF.